This T cell receptor beta chain was recovered during a study of T cell responses to AZD1222 COVID-19 vaccine. General study results and limits: Two AZD1222 administrations were followed by greater Spike-specific TCR breadth and depth.

For this clone: Its specificity is not known.

Whether given at about 4 or about 12 weeks, second doses were pooled. Method: immunoSEQ multiplex PCR; TCRdb's copy keeps in-frame clones and lacks some. The sample has roughly 160,000 clones; around nine tenths are singletons. CDR3 size: 15 residues. The germline V gene has CDR1 WNHNN and CDR2 SYGVQD (reference sequence). V shed 5 bases, J shed 5 bases, and the junction held 6 bases outside the gene matches. The TCR sequence derives from an adult who received the AZD1222 COVID-19 vaccine. The starting material was peripheral blood, obtained 28 days after the second AZD1222 dose. The rearrangement uses TRBV10-1 and TRBJ2-2, with 9 bases aligning to TRBD1. The CDR3 DNA reads TGCGCCAGCAGTTCAGGGACAGGGATTACCGGGGAGCTGTTTTTT. Encoded protein: CASSSGTGITGELFF.